This T cell receptor beta chain appears in the sequencing data of a study of beta chain features in type 1 diabetes. On the study more broadly: Patients shared similar age, gender and cell yields with healthy donors. Study-wide results and limits: Whatever favoring of shorter templates PCR might show would apply equally to patients and controls. No resolution was reached here on whether HLA type influences TCRB rearrangement. All four CD4+ subsets from Type 1 diabetes patients carried moderately but significantly shorter TCRB CDR3s.

J gave up 5 bases and V 2 bases, and 7 bases lay outside the gene matches. This CDR3 region has 15 residues. Germline CDR1 SGHRS, CDR2 YFSETQ. The whole isolated RNA underwent reverse transcription, so sequencing captured expressed TCRB transcripts. Sequenced by immunoSEQ multiplex PCR; TCRdb stores in-frame clones only, minus some. The sample yields a few hundred thousand clones, approximately 15% seen once. On this clone itself: As yet, its antigen is unknown.

The clonotype comes from a man aged 25 to 40 with type 1 diabetes. The V gene is TRBV5-1, the J gene TRBJ1-5; TRBD1 aligns across 7 bases. Material for sequencing was naive CD4+ T cells from blood. CDR3 sequence: CASSLGGTAHQPQHF. In DNA, the CDR3 is TGCGCCAGCAGCTTAGGCGGGACAGCCCATCAGCCCCAGCATTTT.